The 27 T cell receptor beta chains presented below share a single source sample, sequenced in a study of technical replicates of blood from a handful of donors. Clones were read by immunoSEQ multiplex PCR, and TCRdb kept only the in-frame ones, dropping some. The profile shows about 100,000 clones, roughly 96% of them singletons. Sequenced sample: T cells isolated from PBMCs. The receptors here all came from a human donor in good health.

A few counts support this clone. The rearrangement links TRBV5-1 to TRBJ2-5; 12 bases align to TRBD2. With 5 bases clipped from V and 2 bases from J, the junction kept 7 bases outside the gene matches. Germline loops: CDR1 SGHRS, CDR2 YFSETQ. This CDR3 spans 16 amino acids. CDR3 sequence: CASRSLAGGGQETQYF. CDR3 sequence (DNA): TGCGCCAGCAGATCTCTAGCGGGAGGGGGACAAGAGACCCAGTACTTC.

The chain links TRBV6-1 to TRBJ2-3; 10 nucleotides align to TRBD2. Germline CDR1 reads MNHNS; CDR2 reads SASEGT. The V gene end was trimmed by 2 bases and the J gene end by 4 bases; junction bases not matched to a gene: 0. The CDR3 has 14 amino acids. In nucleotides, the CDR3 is TGTGCCAGCAGTGAACTAGCGGGGGCAGATACGCAGTATTTT. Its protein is CASSELAGADTQYF.

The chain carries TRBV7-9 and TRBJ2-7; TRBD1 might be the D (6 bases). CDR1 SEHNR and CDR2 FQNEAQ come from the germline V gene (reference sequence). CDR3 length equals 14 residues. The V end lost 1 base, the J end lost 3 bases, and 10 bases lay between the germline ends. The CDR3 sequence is CASSLEDRYYEQYF. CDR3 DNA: TGTGCCAGCAGCTTAGAGGACAGATACTACGAGCAGTACTTC. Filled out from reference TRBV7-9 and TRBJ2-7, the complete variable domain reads DTGVSQNPRHKITKRGQNVTFRCDPISEHNRLYWYRQTLGQGPEFLTYFQNEAQLEKSRLLSDRFSAERPKGSFSTLEIQRTEQGDSAMYLCASSLEDRYYEQYFGPGTRLTVT.

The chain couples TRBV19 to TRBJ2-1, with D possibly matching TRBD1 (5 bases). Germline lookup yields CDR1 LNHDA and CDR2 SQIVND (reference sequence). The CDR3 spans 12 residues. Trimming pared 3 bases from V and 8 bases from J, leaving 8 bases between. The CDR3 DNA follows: TGTGCCAGTAGTATTCCCAGGGATGAGCAGTTCTTC. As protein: CASSIPRDEQFF.

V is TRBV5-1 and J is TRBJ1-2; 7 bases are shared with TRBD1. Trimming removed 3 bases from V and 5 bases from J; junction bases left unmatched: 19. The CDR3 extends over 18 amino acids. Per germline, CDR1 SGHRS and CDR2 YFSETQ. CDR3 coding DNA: TGCGCCAGCAGCTATTGGGAGGCGGGACAGTCCTTCTCATATGGCTACACCTTC. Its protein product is CASSYWEAGQSFSYGYTF.

For the CDR3, the DNA is TGTGCCAGCAGTTTGGCTCGGGGCTACGAGCAGTACTTC. Protein product: CASSLARGYEQYF. The rearrangement links TRBV27 to TRBJ2-7; possible D gene TRBD2, 5 bases. Per the germline V gene, CDR1 is MNHEY and CDR2 is SMNVEV (reference sequence). This CDR3 region has 13 residues. Trimming pared 3 bases from V and 3 bases from J, leaving 9 bases between.

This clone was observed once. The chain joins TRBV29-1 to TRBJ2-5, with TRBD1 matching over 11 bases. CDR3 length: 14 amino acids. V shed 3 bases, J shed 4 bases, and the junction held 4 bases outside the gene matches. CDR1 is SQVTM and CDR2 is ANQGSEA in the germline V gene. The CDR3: CSVETGTGGETQYF. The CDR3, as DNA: TGCAGCGTTGAGACCGGGACAGGGGGAGAGACCCAGTACTTC.

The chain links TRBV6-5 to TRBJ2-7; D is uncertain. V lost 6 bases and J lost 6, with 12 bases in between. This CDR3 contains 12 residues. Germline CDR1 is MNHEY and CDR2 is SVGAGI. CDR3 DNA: TGTGCCAGCAGCCCTACGATGCTCGAGCAGTACTTC. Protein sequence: CASSPTMLEQYF.

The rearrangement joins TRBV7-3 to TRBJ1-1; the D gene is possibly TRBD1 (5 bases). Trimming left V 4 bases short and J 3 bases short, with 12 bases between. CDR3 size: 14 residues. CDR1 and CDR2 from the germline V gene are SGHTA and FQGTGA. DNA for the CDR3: TGTGCCAGCAGCTATGTCGGGGGGGACACTGAAGCTTTCTTT. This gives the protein CASSYVGGDTEAFF.

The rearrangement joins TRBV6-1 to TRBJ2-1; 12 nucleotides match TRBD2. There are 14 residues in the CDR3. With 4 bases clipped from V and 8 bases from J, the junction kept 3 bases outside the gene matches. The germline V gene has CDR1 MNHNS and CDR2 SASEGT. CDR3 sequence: CASSGLAGVDEQFF. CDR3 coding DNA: TGTGCCAGCAGTGGACTAGCGGGGGTGGATGAGCAGTTCTTC.

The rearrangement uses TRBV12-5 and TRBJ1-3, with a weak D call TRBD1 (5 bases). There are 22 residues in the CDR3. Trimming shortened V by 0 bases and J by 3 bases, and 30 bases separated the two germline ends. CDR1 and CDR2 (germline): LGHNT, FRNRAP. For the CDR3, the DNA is TGTGCTAGTGGTTTGGTACTTCTATATCCAGTCGTTCAGGGAACGGTTGGAAACACCATATATTTT. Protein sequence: CASGLVLLYPVVQGTVGNTIYF. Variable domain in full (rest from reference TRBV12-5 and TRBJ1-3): DARVTQTPRHKVTEMGQEVTMRCQPILGHNTVFWYRQTMMQGLELLAYFRNRAPLDDSGMPKDRFSAEMPDATLATLKIQPSEPRDSAVYFCASGLVLLYPVVQGTVGNTIYFGEGSWLTVV.

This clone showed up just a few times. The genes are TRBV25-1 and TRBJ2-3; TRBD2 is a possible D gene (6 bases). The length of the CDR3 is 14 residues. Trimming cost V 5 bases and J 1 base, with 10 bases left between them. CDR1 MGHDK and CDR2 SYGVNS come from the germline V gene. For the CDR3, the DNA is TGTGCCAGCAGTCTGGGGGGTCGCACAGATACGCAGTATTTT. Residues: CASSLGGRTDTQYF.

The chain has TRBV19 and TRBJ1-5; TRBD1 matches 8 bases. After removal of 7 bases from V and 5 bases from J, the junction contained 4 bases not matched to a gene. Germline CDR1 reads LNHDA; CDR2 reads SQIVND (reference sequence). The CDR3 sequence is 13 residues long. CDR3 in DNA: TGTGCCAGTAATGGACAGGGCGATCAGCCCCAGCATTTT. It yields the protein CASNGQGDQPQHF.

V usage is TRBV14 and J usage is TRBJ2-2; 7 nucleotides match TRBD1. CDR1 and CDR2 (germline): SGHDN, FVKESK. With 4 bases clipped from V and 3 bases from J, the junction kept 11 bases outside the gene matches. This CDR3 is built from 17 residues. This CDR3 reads CASSRGKGGGHTGELFF. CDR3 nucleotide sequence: TGTGCCAGCAGCCGAGGTAAAGGGGGCGGTCACACCGGGGAGCTGTTTTTT.

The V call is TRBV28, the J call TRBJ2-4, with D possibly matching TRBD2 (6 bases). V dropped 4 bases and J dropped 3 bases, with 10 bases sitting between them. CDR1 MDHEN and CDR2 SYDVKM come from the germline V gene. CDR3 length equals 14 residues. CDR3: CASSSLAGKNIQYF. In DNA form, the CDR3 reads TGTGCCAGCAGTTCACTAGCTGGCAAAAACATTCAGTACTTC.

CDR3 nucleotide sequence: TGTGCCAGCAGTTTATCCACAGTGTTTCTTAACAGGGGCCTACAGTTCTTC. Translating gives CASSLSTVFLNRGLQFF. The chain recombines TRBV27 with TRBJ2-1; 7 nucleotides line up with TRBD1. V shed 0 bases and J 13 bases; nucleotides not matched to a gene: 18. This CDR3 has 17 residues. Per the germline V gene, CDR1 is MNHEY and CDR2 is SMNVEV (reference sequence).

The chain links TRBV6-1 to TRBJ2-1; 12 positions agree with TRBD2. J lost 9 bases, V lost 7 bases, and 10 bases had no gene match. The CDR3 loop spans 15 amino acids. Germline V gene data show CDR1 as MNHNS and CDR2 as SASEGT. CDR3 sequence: CASTQLAGGGGEQFF. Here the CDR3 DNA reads TGTGCCAGCACCCAACTAGCGGGGGGCGGCGGTGAGCAGTTCTTC.

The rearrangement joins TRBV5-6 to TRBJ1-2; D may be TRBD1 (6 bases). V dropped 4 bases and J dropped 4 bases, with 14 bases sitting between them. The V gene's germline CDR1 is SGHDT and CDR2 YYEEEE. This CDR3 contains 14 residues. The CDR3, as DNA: TGTGCCAGCAGCGTCAAGGGGGGGGGCTATGGCTACACCTTC. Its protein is CASSVKGGGYGYTF.

The CDR3 spells CASSSWGPGEQYF. The CDR3 DNA reads as TGTGCCAGCAGCTCATGGGGGCCGGGCGAGCAGTACTTC. The chain couples TRBV7-8 to TRBJ2-7; D is possibly TRBD1 (6 bases). Germline V CDR1 and CDR2: SGHVS, FQNEAQ. The CDR3 consists of 13 residues. The V end lost 4 bases, the J end lost 6 bases, and 13 bases lay between the germline ends.

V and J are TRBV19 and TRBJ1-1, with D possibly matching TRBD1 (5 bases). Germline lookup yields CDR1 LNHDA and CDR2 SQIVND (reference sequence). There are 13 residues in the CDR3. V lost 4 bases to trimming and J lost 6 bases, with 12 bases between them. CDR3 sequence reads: CASSTGTGSEAFF. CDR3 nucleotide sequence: TGTGCCAGTAGTACCGGCACAGGTTCTGAAGCTTTCTTT.

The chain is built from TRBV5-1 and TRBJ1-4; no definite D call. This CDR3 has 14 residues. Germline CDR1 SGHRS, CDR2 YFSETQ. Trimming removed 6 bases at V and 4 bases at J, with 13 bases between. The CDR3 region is CASTKAGLNEKLFF. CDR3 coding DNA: TGCGCCAGCACAAAGGCAGGTCTTAATGAAAAACTGTTTTTT.

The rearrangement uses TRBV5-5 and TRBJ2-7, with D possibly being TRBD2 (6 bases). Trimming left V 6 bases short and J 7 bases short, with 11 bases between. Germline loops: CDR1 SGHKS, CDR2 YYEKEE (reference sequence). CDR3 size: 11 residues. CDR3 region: CASTQGTEQYF. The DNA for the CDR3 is TGTGCCAGCACCCAAGGGACTGAGCAGTACTTC.

Written as DNA, the CDR3 is TGTGCCAGCAGACGACCGACGACAGGGTCCCCCTACGAGCAGTACTTC. It yields the protein CASRRPTTGSPYEQYF. The V gene is TRBV27, the J gene TRBJ2-7, with 7 bases aligning to TRBD1. This CDR3 has 16 residues. The V and J ends lost 6 bases and 2 bases, in that order; junction bases with no gene match: 13. Germline lookup yields CDR1 MNHEY and CDR2 SMNVEV (reference sequence).

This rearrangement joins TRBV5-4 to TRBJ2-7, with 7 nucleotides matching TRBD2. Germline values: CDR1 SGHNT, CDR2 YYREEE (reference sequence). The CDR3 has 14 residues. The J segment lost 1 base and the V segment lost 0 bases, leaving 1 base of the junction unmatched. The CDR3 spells CASSLAGGSYEQYF. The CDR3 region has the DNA TGTGCCAGCAGCTTGGCCGGGGGGTCCTACGAGCAGTACTTC.

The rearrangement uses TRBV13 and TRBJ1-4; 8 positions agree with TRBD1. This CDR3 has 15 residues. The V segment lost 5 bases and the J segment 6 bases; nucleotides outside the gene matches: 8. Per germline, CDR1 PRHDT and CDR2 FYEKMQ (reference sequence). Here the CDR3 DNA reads TGTGCCAGCAGCCAGGGGGCTCGGGCAGATGAAAAACTGTTTTTT. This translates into CASSQGARADEKLFF.

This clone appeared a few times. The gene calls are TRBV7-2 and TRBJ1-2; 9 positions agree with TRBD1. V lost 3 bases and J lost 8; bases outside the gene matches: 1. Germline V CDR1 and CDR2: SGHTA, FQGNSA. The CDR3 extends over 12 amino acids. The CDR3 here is CASSLTGGGYTF. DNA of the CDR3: TGTGCCAGCAGCTTGACAGGGGGAGGCTACACCTTC.

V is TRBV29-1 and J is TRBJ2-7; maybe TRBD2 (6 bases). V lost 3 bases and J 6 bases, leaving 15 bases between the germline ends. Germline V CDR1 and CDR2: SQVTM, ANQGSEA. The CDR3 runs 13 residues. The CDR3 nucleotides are TGCAGCGTTGATGGCCTGGGGGGAGGCGAGCAGTACTTC. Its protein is CSVDGLGGGEQYF.